This paragraph covers one T cell receptor beta chain sequence. Its antigen specificity is not known. Nothing much larger sits one base from this clone, and base qualities are not available. TCRbeta CDR3 regions were amplified from genomic DNA using the immunoSEQ Assay, a bias-controlled multiplex PCR. Turning to the authors' computational methods: Within the assay, amplification of reference gene primers was used to estimate how many nucleated cells each sample contained. To quantify the absolute abundance of each unique TCRbeta CDR3 rearrangement, sequence reads were collapsed and filtered. For each sample, productive Simpson clonality was calculated as the square root of Simpson's diversity index across productive rearrangements. TCRdb re-hosts the immuneACCESS table, in-frame sequences only. Its copies lack some clones; in the studies checked, an unresolved V gene accounts for under half of them, and the cause for the rest is not known. For V, J and clone size, that table is used; D and trimming come from the DNA. This sample gives a few hundred thousand clones in total; approximately 91% of them show up just once. 0.85% to 1.3% of the sample is in the top ten clones.

These data are taken from a study of blood T cell repertoires in COVID-19 (dated by TCRdb to the early 2020s). At the level of the whole study: Collaborator samples came from the United States, Italy and Spain and covered acute and convalescent phases of COVID-19. The prospective study material was composed of cDNA or gDNA derived from T cells, B-cell-depleted T cells, or PBMCs. The dataset comprised deeply sampled blood TCRbeta repertoires from subjects exposed to, actively infected with, or recovered from COVID-19. The repertoires were made available in a free public database intended to serve as a resource for research on the immune response to SARS-CoV-2. The samples were drawn from the first 160 participants of the ongoing ImmuneRACE study and from 1,254 subjects provided by 6 global collaborators. The sample metadata nearly always contained a de-identified subject ID, COVID-19 status, age in years and sex. Where available, HLA class I and class II types were obtained from metadata supplied by the sample provider rather than from assay-based typing. The paper's findings and limits, for the study overall: The quantity of clinical and demographic metadata differed by source and by participant and was supplied without curation.

Participants in the prospective study were enrolled through a virtual design, were aged roughly 18 to 100 years, and lived in about two dozen United States geographic areas. In the prospective study, cohorts were assigned on the basis of participant-reported clinical history obtained from a screening survey and a study questionnaire. A participant counted as exposed if, within 2 weeks of entering the study, that participant had been in contact with someone who had a PCR-confirmed or clinician-diagnosed COVID-19 case. In the prospective study, mobile phlebotomists collected whole blood, serum and a nasopharyngeal or oropharyngeal swab from each participant. Participants in the prospective study had the option to provide additional blood draws and questionnaires over a roughly two-month period. Blood samples from the prospective study were shipped frozen or at room temperature prior to DNA extraction.

V sheds 4 bases and J sheds 5 bases, leaving 6 bases between their ends. The CDR3, from cysteine to phenylalanine, totals 12 residues. Only the CDR3 DNA stays, 36 bases, in frame from base 1. The germline V gene (reference sequence) specifies LGHDT as CDR1 and YNNKEL as CDR2. The sequenced sample was PBMCs or T cells enriched from blood (not recorded which). Recombination connected TRBV3-1 (or the pseudogene TRBV3-2) to TRBJ2-4; the D gene is unclear. The receptor was isolated from a woman aged 25-40 years who had been exposed to COVID-19. Here the CDR3 is given as CASSRSENIQYF. Here is the DNA: TGTGCCAGCAGCCGTTCAGAAAACATTCAGTACTTC.